These 21 T cell receptor beta chains were sequenced from one sample in a study of T-cell memory formation after mild COVID-19. From the 5' RACE reads, TCRdb called clonotypes with MiXCR, one entry per CDR3 protein. The table shows roughly 600,000 distinct CDR3 sequences, with more than 15% occurring only once. Sequences were obtained from PBMCs or a T cell subset sorted from them (not recorded which). All receptors derive from an adult woman who had mild COVID-19 (a few samples of this study predate the infection). Cell type and time point are not known.

This clonotype has just a few counts. The chain has TRBV27 and TRBJ2-1; 8 positions match TRBD2. Trimming removed 6 bases from V and 5 bases from J; junction bases left unmatched: 12. The CDR3 consists of 16 residues. Germline V lookup: CDR1 MNHEY, CDR2 SMNVEV (reference sequence). The CDR3: CASRLAGGRGDNEQFF. CDR3 nucleotides: TGTGCCAGCAGGCTGGCGGGAGGCCGGGGGGACAATGAGCAGTTCTTC.

This clonotype was counted a single time. The rearrangement uses TRBV6-5 and TRBJ1-2; D not certain. From germline, CDR1 is MNHEY and CDR2 SVGAGI. CDR3 size: 12 residues. Deletions cut 5 bases from V and 8 bases from J, with 12 bases between. CDR3 protein: CASSQTADGYTF. In DNA, the CDR3 is TGTGCCAGCAGTCAAACAGCGGACGGCTACACCTTC.

The genes are TRBV24-1 and TRBJ1-2, with D possibly TRBD1 on 6 matching bases. The ends were cut back, 4 bases at V and 0 bases at J, with 14 bases in the middle. Germline V gene sequence: CDR1 KGHDR, CDR2 SFDVKD. CDR3 length: 16 amino acids. CDR3 DNA sequence: TGTGCCACCAGTGACCCTAGGGACACTGCTAACTATGGCTACACCTTC. Amino acids: CATSDPRDTANYGYTF.

The CDR3 DNA reads TGTGCCAGCAGACCTTTTGGGGGACAGAGAGACGGCTACACCTTC. Protein product: CASRPFGGQRDGYTF. The gene calls are TRBV12-3 or TRBV12-4 and TRBJ1-2, with TRBD1 matching 7 bases. V dropped 6 bases and J dropped 8; count of bases not matched to a gene: 15. The CDR3 spans 15 residues.

This clonotype was observed a handful of times. The rearrangement uses TRBV20-1 and TRBJ2-2, with TRBD1 matching over 7 bases. CDR3 size: 15 residues. The germline gives CDR1 DFQATT, CDR2 SNEGSKA (reference sequence). V gave up 4 bases and J gave up 7 bases; unmatched junction bases: 12. CDR3 sequence: CSAKEQGHFVGELFF. DNA for the CDR3: TGCAGTGCTAAGGAACAGGGGCATTTTGTCGGGGAGCTGTTTTTT.

The chain uses TRBV11-1 and TRBJ2-1, with 7 bases identical to TRBD2. In germline, CDR1 is SGHAT, CDR2 FQDESV (reference sequence). J was trimmed by 9 bases and V by 1 base; bases with no gene match: 9. The CDR3 totals 15 residues. CDR3 in amino acids: CASSLETGGASEQFF. CDR3 coding DNA: TGTGCCAGCAGCTTAGAAACGGGGGGAGCGAGTGAGCAGTTCTTC.

This clonotype has more than one count but fewer than ten. The rearrangement uses TRBV20-1 and TRBJ2-7; TRBD1 matches at 10 bases. Germline CDR1 reads DFQATT; CDR2 reads SNEGSKA (reference sequence). The CDR3 loop spans 15 amino acids. The ends lost 4 bases at V and 6 bases at J; junction bases unmatched: 12. The CDR3 loop is CSAISARTGGREQYF. CDR3 bases: TGCAGTGCTATAAGCGCCCGGACAGGGGGGCGCGAGCAGTACTTC.

The rearrangement uses TRBV19 and TRBJ2-1; TRBD1 aligns across 11 bases. The V gene end was trimmed by 10 bases and the J gene end by 1 base; junction bases not matched to a gene: 9. Germline lookup yields CDR1 LNHDA and CDR2 SQIVND (reference sequence). The CDR3 is 16 amino acids. The CDR3 region is CATQPRDRGSYNEQFF. The CDR3 DNA reads TGTGCCACCCAACCACGGGACAGGGGGTCCTACAATGAGCAGTTCTTC.

This clonotype showed up just a few times. The chain combines TRBV7-9 with TRBJ1-5, with D possibly TRBD1 on 5 matching bases. Germline V lookup: CDR1 SEHNR, CDR2 FQNEAQ (reference sequence). With 5 bases removed from V and 1 base from J, the gap between germline ends came to 12 bases. The CDR3 is 15 residues long. The CDR3 bases are TGTGCCAGCAGCCCTCCGGGACTAAGCAATCAGCCCCAGCATTTT. Its protein product is CASSPPGLSNQPQHF.

The rearrangement links TRBV3-1 to TRBJ2-7; D is unclear. The CDR3 is 13 residues long. Trimming left V 0 bases short and J 6 bases short, with 9 bases between. CDR1 LGHDT and CDR2 YNNKEL come from the germline V gene (reference sequence). CDR3 nucleotide sequence: TGTGCCAGCAGCCAAGACTATTATAGCGAGCAGTACTTC. As protein: CASSQDYYSEQYF.

The chain carries TRBV11-3 and TRBJ2-1, with D perhaps TRBD1 (6 bases). Trimming took off 4 bases at V and 4 bases at J, with 17 bases between the two ends. Germline-derived CDR1 and CDR2 are SGHNT and YENEEA. This CDR3 is built from 16 residues. The CDR3 DNA sequence: TGTGCCAGCAGCTCAAGACAGGACTCCGAATACAATGAGCAGTTCTTC. Its translation is CASSSRQDSEYNEQFF. The complete variable domain, with remaining parts taken from reference TRBV11-3 and TRBJ2-1, reads EAGVVQSPRYKIIEKKQPVAFWCNPISGHNTLYWYLQNLGQGPELLIRYENEEAVDDSQLPKDRFSAERLKGVDSTLKIQPAELGDSAVYLCASSSRQDSEYNEQFFGPGTRLTVL.

This clonotype was recorded a few times. The chain links TRBV7-3 to TRBJ2-3; 8 bases are shared with TRBD2. The V gene's germline CDR1 is SGHTA and CDR2 FQGTGA. CDR3 size: 16 residues. V dropped 3 bases and J dropped 4; count of bases not matched to a gene: 9. The CDR3 protein is CASSFQPSGGADTQYF. The CDR3 coding sequence is TGTGCCAGCAGCTTTCAGCCCAGCGGGGGTGCAGATACGCAGTATTTT.

This clonotype has just a few counts. The chain is built from TRBV12-3 or TRBV12-4 and TRBJ1-2; D perhaps matches TRBD1 (5 bases). The CDR3 is made up of 13 amino acids. The V end was cut by 1 base, the J end by 7 bases, with 10 bases between. CDR3 in amino acids: CASSLGGGGGYTF. The CDR3 DNA is TGTGCCAGCAGTTTAGGCGGCGGGGGTGGCTACACCTTC.

The rearrangement joins TRBV9 to TRBJ2-2; 11 nucleotides match TRBD2. V gave up 3 bases and J gave up 5 bases; unmatched junction bases: 15. Germline CDR1 reads SGDLS; CDR2 reads YYNGEE. The CDR3 is 19 residues long. The CDR3 region has the DNA TGTGCCAGCAGCGCCATAGCCGGACTAGCGGGCGCGGGGACCGGGGAGCTGTTTTTT. The encoded protein is CASSAIAGLAGAGTGELFF.

This clonotype was picked up a small number of times. V gene TRBV5-1 combines with J gene TRBJ2-2; D remains ambiguous. Germline CDR1 and CDR2: SGHRS and YFSETQ. The CDR3 totals 16 residues. The V end lost 1 base, the J end lost 2 bases, and 12 bases lay between the germline ends. The CDR3 bases are TGCGCCAGCAGCTTGAGGCCAGCAGAAAACACCGGGGAGCTGTTTTTT. Protein sequence: CASSLRPAENTGELFF.

This chain connects TRBV4-2 to TRBJ2-1; TRBD2 matches 7 bases. Germline-derived CDR1 and CDR2 are LGHNA and YNFKEQ. V shed 9 bases and J 1 base; nucleotides not matched to a gene: 12. CDR3 length: 16 residues. The CDR3 protein is CARSNREETSYNEQFF. The CDR3 nucleotides read TGTGCCAGGTCTAATCGGGAGGAAACATCCTACAATGAGCAGTTCTTC.

The V call is TRBV7-2, the J call TRBJ2-3; the D is unclear. This CDR3 is 16 amino acids long. Per the germline V gene, CDR1 is SGHTA and CDR2 is FQGNSA. The ends were cut back, 5 bases at V and 0 bases at J, with 15 bases in the middle. The CDR3 DNA reads as TGTGCCAGCAGCCCCCGGGTAGTAGCTAGCACAGATACGCAGTATTTT. It yields the protein CASSPRVVASTDTQYF.

This chain connects TRBV10-3 to TRBJ2-5; D tentatively reads TRBD1 or TRBD2 (6 bases each). CDR3 length equals 16 residues. Looked up from germline, CDR1 is ENHRY and CDR2 is SYGVKD. V was cut by 4 bases and J by 4 bases, with 19 bases left in between. The CDR3 DNA sequence: TGTGCCATCAGTGCGAAGGACAGCTTGGGGGGAGAGACCCAGTACTTC. This sequence encodes CAISAKDSLGGETQYF.

There are a few counts of this clonotype. The gene calls are TRBV7-2 and TRBJ2-5, with D possibly being TRBD2 (5 bases). The V gene lost 1 base and the J gene lost 1 base, with 16 bases spanning the gap. CDR3 length: 17 residues. From germline, CDR1 is SGHTA and CDR2 FQGNSA. CDR3 sequence reads: CASSLGPRVARQETQYF. CDR3 coding DNA: TGTGCCAGCAGCTTAGGACCGAGGGTAGCTCGCCAAGAGACCCAGTACTTC.

The chain's CDR3 is CASSQHQGFEAFF. CDR3 in DNA: TGTGCCAGCAGCCAACATCAGGGGTTTGAAGCTTTCTTT. The chain uses TRBV3-1 and TRBJ1-1; the D gene is possibly TRBD1 (6 bases). Germline V lookup: CDR1 LGHDT, CDR2 YNNKEL (reference sequence). With 2 bases removed from V and 7 bases from J, the gap between germline ends came to 11 bases. This CDR3 is built from 13 residues.

This clonotype was found a few times. J is TRBJ1-5 and V is TRBV7-2; no clear D. Trimming removed 5 bases from V and 4 bases from J, with 6 bases in between. CDR3 length: 12 residues. Germline CDR1 is SGHTA and CDR2 is FQGNSA. CDR3 DNA: TGTGCCAGCAGCGGGGTTAATCAGCCCCAGCATTTT. Its translation is CASSGVNQPQHF.